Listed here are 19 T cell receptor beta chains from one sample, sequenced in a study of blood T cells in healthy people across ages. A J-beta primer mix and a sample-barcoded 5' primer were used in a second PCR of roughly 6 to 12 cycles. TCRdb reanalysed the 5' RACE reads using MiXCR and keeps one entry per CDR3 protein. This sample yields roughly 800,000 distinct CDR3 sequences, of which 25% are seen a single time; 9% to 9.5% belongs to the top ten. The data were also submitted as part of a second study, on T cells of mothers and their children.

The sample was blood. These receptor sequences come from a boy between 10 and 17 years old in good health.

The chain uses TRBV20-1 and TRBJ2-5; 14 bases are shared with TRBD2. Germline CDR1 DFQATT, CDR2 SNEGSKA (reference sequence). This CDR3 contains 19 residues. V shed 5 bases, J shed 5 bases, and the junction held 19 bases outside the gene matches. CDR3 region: CSAQPRNRLAGGPRETQYF. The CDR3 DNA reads TGCAGTGCTCAGCCGCGTAACAGACTAGCGGGAGGGCCTAGGGAGACCCAGTACTTC.

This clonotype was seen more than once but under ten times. CDR3 residues: CASSPPGQGVLEQYF. The CDR3 DNA is TGTGCCAGCAGCCCACCGGGACAGGGGGTTCTCGAGCAGTACTTC. The chain links TRBV7-9 to TRBJ2-5; 11 bases map to TRBD1. The end of the DNA is better explained by TRBJ2-7, so the J call may be wrong. In germline, CDR1 is SEHNR, CDR2 FQNEAQ (reference sequence). The CDR3 length is 15 residues.

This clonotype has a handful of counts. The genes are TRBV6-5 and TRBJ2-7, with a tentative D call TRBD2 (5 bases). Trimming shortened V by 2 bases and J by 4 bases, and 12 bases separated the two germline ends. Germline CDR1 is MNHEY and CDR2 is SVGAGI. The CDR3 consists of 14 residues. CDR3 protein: CASSYAGGEYEQYF. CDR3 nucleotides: TGTGCCAGCAGTTACGCGGGCGGAGAATACGAGCAGTACTTC.

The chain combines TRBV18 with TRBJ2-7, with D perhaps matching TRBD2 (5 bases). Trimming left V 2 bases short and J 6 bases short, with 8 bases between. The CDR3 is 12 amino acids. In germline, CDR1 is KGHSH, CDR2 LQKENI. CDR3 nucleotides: TGTGCCAGCTCACCATGGGAGAGCGAGCAGTACTTC. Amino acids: CASSPWESEQYF.

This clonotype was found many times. The DNA of the CDR3 is TGTGCCAGCAGCTTAACCTCAGGCGTCTACGAGCAGTACTTC. It yields the protein CASSLTSGVYEQYF. The rearrangement joins TRBV7-2 to TRBJ2-7, with D hard to call. V was shortened by 2 bases and J by 3 bases, with 11 bases between the two germline ends. The CDR3 runs 14 residues. Germline CDR1 SGHTA, CDR2 FQGNSA.

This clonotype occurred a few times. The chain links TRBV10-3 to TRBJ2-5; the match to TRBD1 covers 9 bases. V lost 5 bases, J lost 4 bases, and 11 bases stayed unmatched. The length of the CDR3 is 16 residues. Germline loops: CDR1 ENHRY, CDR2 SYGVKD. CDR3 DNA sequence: TGTGCCATCAGTACCATACCCGGGACAGGGAGAGAGACCCAGTACTTC. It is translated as CAISTIPGTGRETQYF.

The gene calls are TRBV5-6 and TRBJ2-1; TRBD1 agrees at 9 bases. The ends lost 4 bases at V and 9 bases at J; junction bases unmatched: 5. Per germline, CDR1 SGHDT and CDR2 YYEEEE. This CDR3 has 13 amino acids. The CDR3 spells CASSPSGQGEQFF. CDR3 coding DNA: TGTGCCAGCAGCCCGTCGGGACAGGGTGAGCAGTTCTTC.

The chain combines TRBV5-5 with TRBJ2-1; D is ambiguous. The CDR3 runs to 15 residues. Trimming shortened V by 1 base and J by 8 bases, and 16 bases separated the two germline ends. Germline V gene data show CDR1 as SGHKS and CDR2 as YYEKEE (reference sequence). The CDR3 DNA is TGTGCCAGCAGCTTGATTCAGTTCAGCTTGGATGAGCAGTTCTTC. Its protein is CASSLIQFSLDEQFF.

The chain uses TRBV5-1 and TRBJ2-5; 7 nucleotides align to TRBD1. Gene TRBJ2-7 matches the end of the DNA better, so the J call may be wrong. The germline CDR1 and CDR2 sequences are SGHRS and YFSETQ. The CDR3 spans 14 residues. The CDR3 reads CASSFSGTDYEQYF. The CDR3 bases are TGCGCCAGCAGCTTCTCCGGGACAGACTACGAGCAGTACTTC.

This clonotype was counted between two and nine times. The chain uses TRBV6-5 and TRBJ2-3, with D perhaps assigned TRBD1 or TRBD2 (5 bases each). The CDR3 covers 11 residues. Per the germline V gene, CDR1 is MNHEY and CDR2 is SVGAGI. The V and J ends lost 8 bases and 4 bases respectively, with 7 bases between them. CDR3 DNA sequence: TGTGCCAGCCAGGGACCAGATACGCAGTATTTT. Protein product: CASQGPDTQYF.

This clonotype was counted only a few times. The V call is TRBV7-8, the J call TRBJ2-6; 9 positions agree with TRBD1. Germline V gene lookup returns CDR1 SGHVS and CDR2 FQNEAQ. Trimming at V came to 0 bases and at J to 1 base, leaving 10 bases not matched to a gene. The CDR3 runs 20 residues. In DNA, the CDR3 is TGTGCCAGCAGCTTAGCGGGGGACAGGGTAATAGGTTCTGGGGCCAACGTCCTGACTTTC. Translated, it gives CASSLAGDRVIGSGANVLTF.

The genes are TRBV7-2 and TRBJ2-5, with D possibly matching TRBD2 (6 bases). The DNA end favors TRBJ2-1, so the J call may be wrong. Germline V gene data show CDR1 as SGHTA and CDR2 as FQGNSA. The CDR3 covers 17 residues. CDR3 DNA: TGTGCCAGCAGCTTGCATCCTGGGGGTAGCGGCTACAATGAGCAGTTCTTC. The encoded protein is CASSLHPGGSGYNEQFF.

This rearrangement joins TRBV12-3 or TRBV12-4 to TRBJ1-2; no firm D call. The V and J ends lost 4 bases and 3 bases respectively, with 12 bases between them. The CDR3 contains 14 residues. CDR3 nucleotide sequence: TGTGCCAGCAGTTCCGTTGGGCAGTACTATGGCTACACCTTC. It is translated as CASSSVGQYYGYTF.

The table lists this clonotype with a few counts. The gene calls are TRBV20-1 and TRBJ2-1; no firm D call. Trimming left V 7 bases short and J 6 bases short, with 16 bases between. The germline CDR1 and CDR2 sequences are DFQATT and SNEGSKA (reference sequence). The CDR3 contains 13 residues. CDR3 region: CSGLGPRGNEQFF. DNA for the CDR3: TGCAGTGGTCTTGGCCCTAGAGGCAATGAGCAGTTCTTC.

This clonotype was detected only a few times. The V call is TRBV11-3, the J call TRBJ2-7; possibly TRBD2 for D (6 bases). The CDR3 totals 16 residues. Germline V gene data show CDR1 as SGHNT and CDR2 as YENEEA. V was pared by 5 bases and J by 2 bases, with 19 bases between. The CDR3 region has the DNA TGTGCCAGCAGCCCCTCGTTAGCGGACGTCGCCTACGAGCAGTACTTC. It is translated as CASSPSLADVAYEQYF.

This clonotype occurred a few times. The CDR3 protein is CASSHSGEGSEQFF. DNA of the CDR3: TGTGCCAGCAGCCATAGCGGGGAGGGGTCTGAGCAGTTCTTC. The chain links TRBV12-3 or TRBV12-4 to TRBJ2-1; 8 bases align to TRBD2. This CDR3 has 14 residues. After removal of 6 bases from V and 9 bases from J, the junction contained 10 bases not matched to a gene.

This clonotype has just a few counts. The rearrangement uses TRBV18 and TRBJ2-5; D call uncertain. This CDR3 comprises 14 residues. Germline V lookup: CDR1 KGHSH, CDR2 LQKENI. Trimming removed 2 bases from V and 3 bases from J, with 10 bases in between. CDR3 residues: CASSPSAVEETQYF. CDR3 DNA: TGTGCCAGCTCACCATCCGCCGTAGAAGAGACCCAGTACTTC.

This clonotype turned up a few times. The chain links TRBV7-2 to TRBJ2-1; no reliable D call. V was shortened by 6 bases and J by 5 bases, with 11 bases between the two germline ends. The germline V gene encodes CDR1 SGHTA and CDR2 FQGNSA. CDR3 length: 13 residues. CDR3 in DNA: TGTGCCAGCAGACCCCCGAAGAACAATGAGCAGTTCTTC. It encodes CASRPPKNNEQFF.

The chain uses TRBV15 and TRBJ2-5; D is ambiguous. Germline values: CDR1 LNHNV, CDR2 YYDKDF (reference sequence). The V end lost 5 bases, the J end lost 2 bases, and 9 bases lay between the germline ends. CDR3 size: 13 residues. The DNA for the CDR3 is TGTGCCACCAGCTACGGAAGACAAGAGACCCAGTACTTC. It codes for CATSYGRQETQYF.